These T cell receptor beta chains were read from a single sample in a study of blood T cell repertoires in COVID-19. TCRdb's table, derived via immunoSEQ multiplex PCR, lists solely in-frame clones and lacks some. Among roughly 11,000 clones listed, approximately 85% were seen once. Sequencing was carried out using peripheral blood. The origin of the receptors is a human donor in a cohort sampled during active COVID-19. Each CDR3 is given with its conserved first and last residue. Fields, in order: clone size, D gene, J gene, V gene, CDR3 protein, CDR3 DNA. The D gene is left open where the match is weak. Clone size is not always given. Where it is, it says once, few, many or a class for expanded clones.

- | - | TRBJ2-2 | TRBV3-1/TRBV3-2 | CASSQLVGNTGELFF | TGTGCCAGCAGCCAACTAGTAGGTAACACCGGGGAGCTGTTTTTT
- | TRBD1 | TRBJ1-1 | TRBV18 | CASSPGQLNTEAFF | TGTGCCAGCTCACCGGGACAGTTGAACACTGAAGCTTTCTTT
- | - | TRBJ2-1 | TRBV7-2 | CASSLGTFYNEQFF | TGTGCCAGCAGCTTAGGGACATTCTACAATGAGCAGTTCTTC
- | - | TRBJ1-1 | TRBV2 | CASRRQGGFTEAFF | TGTGCCAGCAGAAGGCAGGGTGGGTTCACTGAAGCTTTCTTT
- | TRBD2 | TRBJ2-3 | TRBV15 | CATSRGSTSESTDTQYF | TGTGCCACCAGCAGAGGTAGTACTAGCGAAAGCACAGATACGCAGTATTTT
- | TRBD2 | TRBJ2-3 | TRBV4-3 | CASSQGGGAVDTQYF | TGCGCCAGCAGCCAAGGCGGGGGGGCCGTAGATACGCAGTATTTT
- | - | TRBJ1-2 | TRBV3-1/TRBV3-2 | CASSQDQRRGSYGYTF | TGTGCCAGCAGCCAAGATCAACGGAGAGGCTCCTATGGCTACACCTTC
- | - | TRBJ1-4 | TRBV7-2 | CASSLGQTGNEKLFF | TGTGCCAGCAGCCTAGGACAGACCGGTAATGAAAAACTGTTTTTT
once | TRBD2 | TRBJ2-2 | TRBV14 | CASSASGSTGELFF | TGTGCCAGCAGTGCAAGCGGGAGCACCGGGGAGCTGTTTTTT
few | TRBD1 | TRBJ2-2 | TRBV5-6 | CASNRRGLVTGELFF | TGTGCCAGCAACCGCAGGGGGCTCGTCACCGGGGAGCTGTTTTTT
- | TRBD1 | TRBJ1-2 | TRBV6-5 | CASRPPDRGGGYTF | TGTGCCAGCAGGCCCCCGGACAGGGGAGGTGGCTACACCTTC
- | - | TRBJ2-5 | TRBV2 | CASKEGAQETQYF | TGTGCCAGCAAGGAGGGTGCCCAAGAGACCCAGTACTTC
- | TRBD1 | TRBJ2-3 | TRBV7-2 | CASSFGQGTDTQYF | TGTGCCAGCAGCTTCGGACAGGGCACAGATACGCAGTATTTT
few | TRBD1 | TRBJ1-5 | TRBV9 | CARGGGQGNQPQHF | TGTGCCAGGGGCGGGGGACAGGGAAATCAGCCCCAGCATTTT
- | - | TRBJ1-1 | TRBV11-3 | CASSLSTGHTEAFF | TGTGCCAGCAGCTTATCCACAGGACACACTGAAGCTTTCTTT
- | - | TRBJ2-3 | TRBV12-5 | CASGSSRTDTQYF | TGTGCTAGTGGTTCGTCCCGCACAGATACGCAGTATTTT
- | - | TRBJ2-2 | TRBV19 | CASSVQINTGELFF | TGTGCCAGTAGTGTACAGATAAACACCGGGGAGCTGTTTTTT
- | TRBD1 | TRBJ1-2 | TRBV6-6 | CASSPRGTFGYTF | TGTGCCAGCAGCCCCAGGGGGACTTTTGGCTACACCTTC
few | - | TRBJ2-1 | TRBV6-1 | CASREIRGARIYNEQFF | TGTGCCAGCAGGGAAATTCGGGGGGCAAGGATCTACAATGAGCAGTTCTTC
few | - | TRBJ2-7 | TRBV3-1/TRBV3-2 | CASSQEGLSVAQYF | TGTGCCAGCAGCCAAGAAGGTCTCAGCGTTGCGCAGTACTTC
- | TRBD1 | TRBJ1-4 | TRBV9 | CASNLQGNNEKLFF | TGTGCCAGCAACCTACAGGGGAACAATGAAAAACTGTTTTTT
- | TRBD1 | TRBJ1-1 | TRBV5-1 | CASSIGQVNTEAFF | TGCGCCAGCAGCATCGGACAGGTGAACACTGAAGCTTTCTTT
- | TRBD1 | TRBJ1-4 | TRBV7-9 | CASSGTVPNEKLFF | TGTGCCAGCAGCGGGACAGTCCCTAATGAAAAACTGTTTTTT
once | - | TRBJ2-5 | TRBV7-8 | CASSRLLETQYF | TGTGCCAGCAGCCGCCTCTTAGAGACCCAGTACTTC
- | TRBD2 | TRBJ2-7 | TRBV5-1 | CASSLREEYYEQYF | TGCGCCAGCAGCTTGCGGGAGGAGTACTACGAGCAGTACTTC
- | TRBD2 | TRBJ2-5 | TRBV9 | CASSVGSGSVQETQYF | TGTGCCAGCAGCGTGGGCAGCGGGAGTGTACAAGAGACCCAGTACTTC
- | - | TRBJ2-1 | TRBV6-6 | CASRTRSGSSYNEQFF | TGTGCCAGCAGGACCCGCAGCGGAAGCTCCTACAATGAGCAGTTCTTC
- | TRBD2 | TRBJ2-5 | TRBV2 | CASSEGTSGTQETQYF | TGTGCCAGCAGTGAAGGTACTAGCGGAACACAAGAGACCCAGTACTTC
- | TRBD2 | TRBJ2-5 | TRBV5-4 | CASSLDSGGEETQYF | TGTGCCAGCAGCTTGGACAGCGGGGGGGAAGAGACCCAGTACTTC